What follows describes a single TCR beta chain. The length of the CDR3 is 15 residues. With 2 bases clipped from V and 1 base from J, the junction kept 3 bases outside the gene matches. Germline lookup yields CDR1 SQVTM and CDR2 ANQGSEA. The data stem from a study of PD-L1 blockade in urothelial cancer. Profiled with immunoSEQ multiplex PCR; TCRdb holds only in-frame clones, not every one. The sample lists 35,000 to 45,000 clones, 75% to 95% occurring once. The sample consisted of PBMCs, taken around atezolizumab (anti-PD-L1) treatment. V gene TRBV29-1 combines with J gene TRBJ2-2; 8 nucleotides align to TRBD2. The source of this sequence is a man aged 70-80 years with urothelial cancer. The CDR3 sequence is CSVEKRERNTGELFF. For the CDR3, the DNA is TGCAGCGTTGAAAAGCGGGAGAGGAACACCGGGGAGCTGTTTTTT.